A selection of T cell receptor beta chains follows, all from one sample in a study of T-cell memory formation after mild COVID-19. TCRdb re-derived calls from the 5' RACE reads in MiXCR, one entry per CDR3 protein. The data hold a few hundred thousand distinct CDR3 sequences, with over 20% observed a single time. Sequencing was carried out using PBMCs or a T cell subset sorted from them (not recorded which). These receptors all stem from an adult woman who had mild COVID-19 (a few samples of this study predate the infection). Cell type and time point are not known. Both conserved end residues are part of each CDR3. The D gene is left open where the match is weak. A clone size is listed for some rows: how often the clone was seen (once, few, many), or a class if it is expanded.

d_call	j_call	v_call	clone_size	cdr3_aa	cdr3_nt
-	TRBJ1-1	TRBV7-2	-	CASSSWGRETEAFF	TGTGCCAGCAGCTCGTGGGGGCGAGAAACTGAAGCTTTCTTT
-	TRBJ2-3	TRBV5-1	-	CASTRIASTDTQYF	TGCGCCAGCACTAGAATAGCCAGCACAGATACGCAGTATTTT
-	TRBJ2-3	TRBV4-3	few	CASSQDILDTQYF	TGCGCCAGCAGCCAAGATATTCTCGATACGCAGTATTTT
TRBD1	TRBJ1-1	TRBV12-3/TRBV12-4	-	CASSPTGGRTEAFF	TGTGCCAGCAGCCCGACAGGGGGGCGGACTGAAGCTTTCTTT
TRBD1	TRBJ2-7	TRBV6-1	-	CASKDRGEYEQYF	TGTGCCAGCAAGGACAGGGGGGAGTACGAGCAGTACTTC
-	TRBJ1-2	TRBV4-2	few	CASSQASDGGYTF	TGTGCCAGCAGCCAAGCTTCGGACGGTGGCTACACCTTC
-	TRBJ1-1	TRBV6-4	-	CARRTETNTEAFF	TGTGCCAGAAGAACAGAGACTAACACTGAAGCCTTCTTT
-	TRBJ1-1	TRBV18	few	CASSGTAMANTEAFF	TGTGCCAGCTCCGGGACGGCCATGGCGAACACTGAAGCTTTCTTT
-	TRBJ1-2	TRBV5-1	-	CASSPWPRGANYGYTF	TGCGCCAGCAGCCCCTGGCCGCGGGGAGCTAACTATGGCTACACCTTC
TRBD1	TRBJ1-4	TRBV3-1	-	CASSQQGAGEKLFF	TGTGCCAGCAGCCAACAGGGGGCTGGAGAAAAACTGTTTTTT
TRBD1	TRBJ2-3	TRBV7-9	few	CASSFRDRASDTQYF	TGTGCCAGCAGCTTCCGGGACAGGGCCTCAGATACGCAGTATTTT
TRBD2	TRBJ2-1	TRBV30	-	CACSSGGDNEQFF	TGTGCCTGCAGTAGCGGGGGGGACAATGAGCAGTTCTTC
-	TRBJ2-7	TRBV19	few	CASSMVRAQAEQYF	TGTGCCAGTAGTATGGTCCGGGCACAGGCCGAGCAGTACTTC
-	TRBJ2-5	TRBV4-1	-	CASSRTRNAEETQYF	TGCGCCAGCAGCCGGACACGAAACGCCGAAGAGACCCAGTACTTC
TRBD2	TRBJ2-1	TRBV20-1	few	CSASRAGGSGPYNEQFF	TGCAGTGCTAGTCGAGCGGGAGGGTCCGGACCCTACAATGAGCAGTTCTTC
TRBD1	TRBJ2-5	TRBV11-2	many	CASSSWTGVETQYF	TGTGCCAGCAGCTCCTGGACAGGGGTGGAGACCCAGTACTTC
-	TRBJ1-2	TRBV7-2	-	CASSLVAQGHYGYTF	TGTGCCAGCAGCTTAGTAGCACAGGGTCACTATGGCTACACCTTC
TRBD1	TRBJ1-5	TRBV5-1	many	CASSLGQGSNQPQHF	TGCGCCAGCAGCCTGGGACAGGGTAGCAATCAGCCCCAGCATTTT
TRBD2	TRBJ2-1	TRBV12-5	few	CASGLPGLAGEVAYNEQFF	TGTGCTAGTGGTCTGCCGGGACTAGCGGGAGAGGTCGCCTACAATGAGCAGTTCTTC
-	TRBJ2-3	TRBV6-6	-	CASRSVADTQYF	TGTGCCAGCAGGAGTGTTGCAGATACGCAGTATTTT
TRBD2	TRBJ2-3	TRBV5-1	few	CASSLALASGSVADTQYF	TGCGCCAGCAGCTTGGCCCTGGCTAGCGGGAGTGTCGCAGATACGCAGTATTTT
TRBD2	TRBJ2-7	TRBV20-1	-	CSARGTSGRVGEQYF	TGCAGTGCTAGGGGGACTAGCGGGAGGGTCGGCGAGCAGTACTTC
TRBD2	TRBJ2-3	TRBV5-1	few	CASRKLAGDTDTQYF	TGCGCCAGCAGAAAACTAGCGGGAGACACAGATACGCAGTATTTT
TRBD1	TRBJ2-3	TRBV12-3/TRBV12-4	few	CASSLGQANTDTQYF	TGTGCCAGCAGTCTGGGACAGGCCAACACAGATACGCAGTATTTT
-	TRBJ1-1	TRBV7-9	few	CASSFRGMNTEAFF	TGTGCCAGCAGCTTCCGGGGGATGAACACTGAAGCTTTCTTT
-	TRBJ2-5	TRBV5-1	-	CASSLESWRGRETQYF	TGCGCCAGCAGCTTGGAATCATGGAGGGGACGAGAGACCCAGTACTTC
TRBD1	TRBJ2-1	TRBV19	once	CASSMGQDYNEQFF	TGTGCCAGTAGTATGGGACAGGACTACAATGAGCAGTTCTTC
-	TRBJ1-4	TRBV15	few	CATSDGPNEKLFF	TGTGCCACCAGCGACGGCCCTAATGAAAAACTGTTTTTT
-	TRBJ2-6	TRBV6-6	-	CASRGLGPDSSSANVLTF	TGTGCCAGCAGGGGGCTAGGGCCCGACAGCTCTTCGGCCAACGTCCTGACTTTC
-	TRBJ2-5	TRBV7-2	few	CASSFTGLEETQYF	TGTGCCAGCAGCTTTACGGGACTGGAAGAGACCCAGTACTTC
-	TRBJ2-3	TRBV20-1	-	CSARFDSTSTDTQYF	TGCAGTGCTAGGTTCGATAGCACTAGCACAGATACGCAGTATTTT
TRBD2	TRBJ2-1	TRBV4-3	-	CASSQEGTSGRYNEQFF	TGCGCCAGCAGCCAAGAGGGGACTAGCGGGAGGTACAATGAGCAGTTCTTC
TRBD2	TRBJ2-1	TRBV18	-	CASSPGLAASSYNEQFF	TGTGCCAGCTCACCGGGACTAGCGGCAAGCTCCTACAATGAGCAGTTCTTC
TRBD1	TRBJ1-2	TRBV7-3	few	CASSFDRGLGYTF	TGTGCCAGCAGCTTTGACAGGGGGCTAGGCTACACCTTC
-	TRBJ2-5	TRBV5-1	few	CASSTLQGPETQYF	TGCGCCAGCAGCACCCTACAGGGTCCAGAGACCCAGTACTTC
-	TRBJ2-1	TRBV6-5	many	CASSTRRGRSYNEQFF	TGTGCCAGCAGTACGCGGCGGGGCAGATCCTACAATGAGCAGTTCTTC
TRBD1	TRBJ2-3	TRBV15	-	CATSRRTGPDTQYF	TGTGCCACCAGCAGGAGGACAGGTCCAGATACGCAGTATTTT